This T cell receptor (beta chain) was found in a study of molecular identifiers for immune sequencing clone quantification (dated by TCRdb to the late 2010s). A note on the overall study: In a replicate experiment, RNA from 20,000 or 100,000 naive CD8 T cells was split into five aliquots, four of which were sequenced. The study was a methods study using CD8 T cells to benchmark molecular-identifier clustering-based TCR repertoire sequencing (MIDCIRS) and TCR RNA copy counting. Study-wide conclusions, independent of this receptor: When barcode sub-clustering was not used, chimeric consensus sequences inflated TCR diversity, with chimeras reaching as high as 47%. Even against a background of one million naive CD8 T cells, spiked-in Jurkat TCR RNA amounting to a single cell's worth was reported to be detectable. The naive libraries included spiked-in Jurkat TCR RNA (more than nine copies' worth), and this Jurkat TCR RNA is not part of the donor repertoire. The sizes of highly expanded clones could end up underestimated when identical TCR molecules share a barcode. Modeling gave about 3.2 recovered TCR RNA copies per cell versus around 10 by digital PCR, implying about 30% capture efficiency. Clones above 20 RNA copies held over 98% of molecules in CMV-specific effector cells but under 1% in naive cells.

According to the germline V gene (reference sequence), CDR1 reads LNHDA and CDR2 reads SQIVND. The cysteine opens and the phenylalanine closes a CDR3 of 14 amino acids. Only CDR3 DNA remains: 42 bases, in frame from the first base. Trimming takes 5 bases from V and 3 bases from J, and the germline ends sit 13 bases apart. The library was obtained by PCR. The instrument was an Illumina HiSeq 4000. Bulk TCR libraries were made following a previously described method, with the TCR primers given in Table S5. The Qiagen AllPrep DNA/RNA kit was used to purify total RNA. Before analysis, reads from multiple sequencing runs of one library were combined. Under the source paper's analysis protocol: Reads were retained only if their TCR constant sequence matched exactly, and those retained reads were trimmed to 150 nt and grouped according to their 12-nt molecular barcodes. Within each barcode group, reads were sub-clustered at a 15% Levenshtein threshold, and quality-weighted consensus sequences were built per RNA molecule. Non-functional sequences were discarded, and so were lower-count sequences lying one edit away from another sequence. Based on a fit of two negative binomial distributions, barcode sub-clusters having less than 20% of the maximum read count were discarded. TCRdb took the public reads, trimmed them with fastp at Q25, ran MiXCR for clone calling and kept in-frame beta chains. Every distinct CDR3 protein forms one entry, paired with its most common genes and DNA. These V and J calls originate from TCRdb's pipeline instead of the authors' own analysis. This sample gives about 640,000 distinct CDR3 sequences in total; around 20% of them show up just once. Jointly, the top ten make up approximately 0.9% of the sample.

Libraries of naive CD8 T cells were generated from about 21,000 to 970,000 sorted cells, with 10%, 30% or 50% of the purified RNA used. Naive CD8 T cells, defined as CD8+CD4-CCR7+CD45RA+, were FACS-sorted into RLT Plus buffer on a BD FACSAria II. Around 10 TCR copies' worth of Jurkat RNA were spiked into roughly 17,000-1,100,000 naive CD8 T cell samples to test detection sensitivity. Enrichment of CD8 T cells was done with RosetteSep CD8+ T Cell Enrichment Cocktail plus Ficoll-Paque, and ACK red cell lysis came afterward. This clonotype has ten or more counts. The antigen it recognizes is unknown. No clone much larger than this one lies a single base away; base qualities are absent.

Here the chain combines TRBV19 and TRBJ1-1; the best D guess is TRBD1, with 6 bases matching. The receptor was derived from a human donor in good health. Some libraries in this study had Jurkat cell RNA spiked in. The sample comprised naive CD8+ T cells from blood, with Jurkat cell RNA spiked in. Read against the paper, the sample's cell subset or site label means: FACS-sorted CD8+CD4-CCR7+CD45RA+ naive T cells. At the DNA level, the sequence is TGTGCCAGTAGTTTCCGGGGGCCCTACACTGAAGCTTTCTTT. This sequence encodes CASSFRGPYTEAFF.